The sequence of this T cell receptor (beta chain) was determined in a study of shared clonotypes between healthy human individuals. On the study more broadly: The donor group consisted of a couple of women and a few men, aged 18 to 49.

V lost 6 bases and J 5 bases, leaving 8 bases between the germline ends. CDR1 is MDHEN and CDR2 is SYDVKM in the germline V gene. CDR3 length: 12 amino acids. The data were produced by immunoSEQ multiplex PCR, yet TCRdb's version contains in-frame clones alone and is incomplete. The sample has 2 million to 3 million clones, 80% to 95% seen once. A remark on this clone: The antigen is unknown.

Findings of the study overall: Represented diversity, genetic and exposure-history alike, was limited by few donors.

The TCR comes from a man aged 18 to 29 in good health. Some clones in this sample may be carry-over from other donors' samples. Sequencing was performed on naive CD4+ T cells from PBMCs. Subset of the sample: CD45RA+ positively selected. This chain connects TRBV28 to TRBJ1-5; D gene unclear. DNA for the CDR3: TGTGCCAGCAGCACCCTCTATCAGCCCCAGCATTTT. Translating gives CASSTLYQPQHF.